Sequencing of this T cell receptor beta chain was carried out in a study of cytomegalovirus exposure and HLA in healthy donors. Study results and caveats: Later on, an analysis showed TCR association rates differing by HLA locus, with DRB1 the most and HLA-C the fewest. Most TCR beta V segments were productive about 90% or about 30% of the time in an earlier analysis.

Regarding this clone: The antigen is not known.

No CMV serostatus entry exists for this donor. Use of 60 Vbeta and 13 Jbeta primers characterized the PCR. Profiled with immunoSEQ multiplex PCR; TCRdb holds only in-frame clones, not every one. The repertoire consists of some 130,000 clones, with over 50% occurring once and the leading ten covering roughly 1.7%. The CDR3 spans 13 residues. The V end was cut by 6 bases, the J end by 0 bases, with 5 bases between. Germline CDR1 and CDR2: LNHDA and SQIVND (reference sequence). The sequenced sample was PBMCs. The sequence derives from a human donor in good health. The chain employs TRBV19 and TRBJ2-2; no reliable D call. CDR3 sequence reads: CASSSTNTGELFF. The CDR3, as DNA: TGTGCCAGTAGCAGTACGAACACCGGGGAGCTGTTTTTT.